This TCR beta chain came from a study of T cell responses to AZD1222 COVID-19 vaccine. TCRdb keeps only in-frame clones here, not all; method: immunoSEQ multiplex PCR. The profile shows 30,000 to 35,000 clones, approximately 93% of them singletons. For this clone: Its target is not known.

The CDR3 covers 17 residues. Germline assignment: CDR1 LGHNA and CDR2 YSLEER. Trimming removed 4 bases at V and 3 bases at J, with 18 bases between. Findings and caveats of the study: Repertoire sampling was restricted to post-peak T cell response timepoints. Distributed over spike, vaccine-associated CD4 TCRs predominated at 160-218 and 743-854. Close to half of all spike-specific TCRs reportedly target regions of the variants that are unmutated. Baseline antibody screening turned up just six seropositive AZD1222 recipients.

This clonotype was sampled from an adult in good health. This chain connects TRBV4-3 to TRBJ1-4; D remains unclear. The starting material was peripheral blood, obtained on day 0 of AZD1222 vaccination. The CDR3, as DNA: TGCGCCAGCAGCCGATCAGATGGCCGGGAAGCTAATGAAAAACTGTTTTTT. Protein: CASSRSDGREANEKLFF.